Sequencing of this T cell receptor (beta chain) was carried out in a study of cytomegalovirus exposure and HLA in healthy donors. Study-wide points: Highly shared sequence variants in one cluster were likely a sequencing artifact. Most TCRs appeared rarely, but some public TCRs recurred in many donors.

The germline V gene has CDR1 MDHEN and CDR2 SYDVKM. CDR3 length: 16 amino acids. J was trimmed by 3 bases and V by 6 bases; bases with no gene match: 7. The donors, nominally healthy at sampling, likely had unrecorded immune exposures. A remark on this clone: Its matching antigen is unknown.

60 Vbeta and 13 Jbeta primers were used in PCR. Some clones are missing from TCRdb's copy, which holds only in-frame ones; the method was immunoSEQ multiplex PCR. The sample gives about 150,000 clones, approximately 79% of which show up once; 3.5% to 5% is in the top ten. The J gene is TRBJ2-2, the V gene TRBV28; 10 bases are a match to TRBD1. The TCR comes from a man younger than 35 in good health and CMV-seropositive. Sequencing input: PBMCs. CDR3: CASSGDRGPHTGELFF. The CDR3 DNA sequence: TGTGCCAGCAGCGGAGACAGGGGGCCTCACACCGGGGAGCTGTTTTTT.